This T cell receptor beta chain is drawn from a study of blood T cell repertoires in COVID-19. In the original analysis: Nucleated cell counts were estimated from reference gene primer amplification. Some clones are missing from TCRdb's copy, which holds only in-frame ones; the method was immunoSEQ multiplex PCR. D and trimming were read from the DNA, whereas the V and J calls and clone size are those reported in that table. The sample yields around 250,000 clones, roughly 84% seen once. This clone has only a few counts. Trimming left V 2 bases short and J 6 bases short, with 16 bases between. The germline gives CDR1 MNHEY, CDR2 SMNVEV (reference sequence). The length of the CDR3 is 15 residues.

The sequenced sample was peripheral blood. The clonotype was recovered from a woman in her forties who had recovered from COVID-19. The V call is TRBV27, the J call TRBJ1-2; D remains unclear. In nucleotides, the CDR3 is TGTGCCAGCAGTTTAGGGAGGGCAGACCTCCATGGCTACACCTTC. Translated, it gives CASSLGRADLHGYTF.